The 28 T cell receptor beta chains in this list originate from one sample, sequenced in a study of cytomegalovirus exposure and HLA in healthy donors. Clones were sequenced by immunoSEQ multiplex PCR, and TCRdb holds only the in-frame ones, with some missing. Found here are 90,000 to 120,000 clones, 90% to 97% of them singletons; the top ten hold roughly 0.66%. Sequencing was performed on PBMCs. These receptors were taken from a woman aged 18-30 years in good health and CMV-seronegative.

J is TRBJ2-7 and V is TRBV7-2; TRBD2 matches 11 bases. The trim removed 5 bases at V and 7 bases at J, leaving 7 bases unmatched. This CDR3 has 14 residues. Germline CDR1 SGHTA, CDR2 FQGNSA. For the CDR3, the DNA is TGTGCCAGCAGCCAGACTAGCGGGATTGGAGAGCAGTACTTC. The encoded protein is CASSQTSGIGEQYF. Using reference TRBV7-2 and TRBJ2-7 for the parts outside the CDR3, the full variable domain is GAGVSQSPSNKVTEKGKDVELRCDPISGHTALYWYRQSLGQGLEFLIYFQGNSAPDKSGLPSDRFSAERTGGSVSTLTIQRTQQEDSAVYLCASSQTSGIGEQYFGPGTRLTVT.

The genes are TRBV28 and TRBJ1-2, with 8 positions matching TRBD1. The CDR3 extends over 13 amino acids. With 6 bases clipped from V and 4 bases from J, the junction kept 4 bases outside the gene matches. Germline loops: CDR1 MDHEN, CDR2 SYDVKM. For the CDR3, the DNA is TGTGCCAGCAGGAGACAGGGGCTCTATGGCTACACCTTC. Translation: CASRRQGLYGYTF.

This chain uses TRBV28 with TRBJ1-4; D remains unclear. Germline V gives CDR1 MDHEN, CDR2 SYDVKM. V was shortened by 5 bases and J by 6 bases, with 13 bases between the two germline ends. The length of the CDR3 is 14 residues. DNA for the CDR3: TGTGCCAGCAGTCTTATTACTTCCTATGAAAAACTGTTTTTT. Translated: CASSLITSYEKLFF.

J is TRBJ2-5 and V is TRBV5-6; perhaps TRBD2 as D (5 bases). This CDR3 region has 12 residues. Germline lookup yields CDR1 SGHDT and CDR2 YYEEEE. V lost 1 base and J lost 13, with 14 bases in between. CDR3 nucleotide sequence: TGTGCCAGCAGCTTGCTCCTCGGGGTGGTGTACTTC. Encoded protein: CASSLLLGVVYF.

DNA of the CDR3: TGTGCCAGCAGCTTACTAGCGGGGGGAGAAGAGACCCAGTACTTC. Its translation: CASSLLAGGEETQYF. The rearrangement links TRBV11-3 to TRBJ2-5, with 11 bases identical to TRBD2. J lost 3 bases, V lost 2 bases, and 2 bases had no gene match. Germline CDR1 and CDR2: SGHNT and YENEEA. This CDR3 has 15 residues.

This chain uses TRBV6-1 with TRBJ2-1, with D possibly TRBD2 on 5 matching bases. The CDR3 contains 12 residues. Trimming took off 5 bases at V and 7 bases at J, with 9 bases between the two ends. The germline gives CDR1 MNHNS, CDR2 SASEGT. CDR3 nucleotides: TGTGCCAGCAGTAGGACTGCAAATGAGCAGTTCTTC. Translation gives CASSRTANEQFF.

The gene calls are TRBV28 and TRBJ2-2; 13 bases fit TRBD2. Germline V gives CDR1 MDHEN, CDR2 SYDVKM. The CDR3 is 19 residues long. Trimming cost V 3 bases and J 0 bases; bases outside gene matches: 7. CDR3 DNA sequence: TGTGCCAGCAGTTTCCCTACTAGCGGGGGGGTATCGAACACCGGGGAGCTGTTTTTT. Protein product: CASSFPTSGGVSNTGELFF. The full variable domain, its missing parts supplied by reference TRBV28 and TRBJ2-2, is DVKVTQSSRYLVKRTGEKVFLECVQDMDHENMFWYRQDPGLGLRLIYFSYDVKMKEKGDIPEGYSVSREKKERFSLILESASTNQTSMYLCASSFPTSGGVSNTGELFFGEGSRLTVL.

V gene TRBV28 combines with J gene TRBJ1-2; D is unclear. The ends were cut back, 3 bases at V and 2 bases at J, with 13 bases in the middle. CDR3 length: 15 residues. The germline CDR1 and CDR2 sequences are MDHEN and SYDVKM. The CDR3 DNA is TGTGCCAGCAGTTTCTGGACTGATCTAAACTATGGCTACACCTTC. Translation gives CASSFWTDLNYGYTF.

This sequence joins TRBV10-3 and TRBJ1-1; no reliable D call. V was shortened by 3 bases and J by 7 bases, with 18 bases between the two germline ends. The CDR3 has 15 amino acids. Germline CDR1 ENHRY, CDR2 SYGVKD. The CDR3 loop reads CAISEPAGDRGEAFF. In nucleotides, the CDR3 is TGTGCCATCAGTGAACCCGCCGGGGATCGAGGTGAAGCTTTCTTT.

In nucleotides, the CDR3 is TGCGCCAGCAGCCAAGACACAGGGATCAACTATGGCTACACCTTC. Its translation is CASSQDTGINYGYTF. This chain joins TRBV4-1 and TRBJ1-2, with D maybe TRBD1 (6 bases). Looked up from germline, CDR1 is MGHRA and CDR2 is YSYEKL. CDR3 length: 15 amino acids. With 0 bases removed from V and 2 bases from J, the gap between germline ends came to 10 bases.

CDR3: CASSVYRGGTEAFF. CDR3 sequence (DNA): TGTGCCAGCAGTGTATACAGGGGAGGCACTGAAGCTTTCTTT. The chain combines TRBV28 with TRBJ1-1; TRBD1 matches at 7 bases. Germline values: CDR1 MDHEN, CDR2 SYDVKM. With 5 bases clipped from V and 4 bases from J, the junction kept 7 bases outside the gene matches. The CDR3 spans 14 residues.

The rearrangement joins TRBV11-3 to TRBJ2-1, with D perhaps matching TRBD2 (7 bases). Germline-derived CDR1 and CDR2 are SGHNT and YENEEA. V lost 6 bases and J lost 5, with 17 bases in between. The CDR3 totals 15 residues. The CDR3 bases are TGTGCCAGCAGTCCTGGGTCGGGGGGCCACAATGAGCAGTTCTTC. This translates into CASSPGSGGHNEQFF.

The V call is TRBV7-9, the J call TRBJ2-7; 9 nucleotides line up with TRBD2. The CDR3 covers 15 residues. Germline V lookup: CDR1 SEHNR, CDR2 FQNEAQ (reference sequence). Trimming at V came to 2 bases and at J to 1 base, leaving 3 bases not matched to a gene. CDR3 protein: CASSLTSGSSYEQYF. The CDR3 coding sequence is TGTGCCAGCAGCTTAACTAGCGGGTCTTCCTACGAGCAGTACTTC.

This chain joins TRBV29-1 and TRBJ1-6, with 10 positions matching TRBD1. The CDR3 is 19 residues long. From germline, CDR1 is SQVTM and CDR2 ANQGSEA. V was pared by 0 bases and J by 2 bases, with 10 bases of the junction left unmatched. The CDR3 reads CSVEDYRDRGSPYNSPLHF. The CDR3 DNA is TGCAGCGTTGAAGACTACCGGGACAGGGGTTCCCCCTATAATTCACCCCTCCACTTT.

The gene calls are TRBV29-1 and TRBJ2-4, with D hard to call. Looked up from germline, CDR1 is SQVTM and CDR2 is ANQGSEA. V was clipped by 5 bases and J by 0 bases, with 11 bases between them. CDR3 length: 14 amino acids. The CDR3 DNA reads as TGCAGCGTTCGGGTCGCACTAGCCAAAAACATTCAGTACTTC. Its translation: CSVRVALAKNIQYF. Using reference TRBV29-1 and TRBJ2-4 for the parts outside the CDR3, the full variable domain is SAVISQKPSRDICQRGTSLTIQCQVDSQVTMMFWYRQQPGQSLTLIATANQGSEATYESGFVIDKFPISRPNLTFSTLTVSNMSPEDSSIYLCSVRVALAKNIQYFGAGTRLSVL.

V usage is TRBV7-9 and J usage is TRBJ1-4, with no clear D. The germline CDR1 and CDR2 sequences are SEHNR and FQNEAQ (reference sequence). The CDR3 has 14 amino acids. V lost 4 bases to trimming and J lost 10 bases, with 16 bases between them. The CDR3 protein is CASSSPGETGKLFF. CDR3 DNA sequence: TGTGCCAGCAGCTCTCCGGGTGAGACTGGAAAACTGTTTTTT.

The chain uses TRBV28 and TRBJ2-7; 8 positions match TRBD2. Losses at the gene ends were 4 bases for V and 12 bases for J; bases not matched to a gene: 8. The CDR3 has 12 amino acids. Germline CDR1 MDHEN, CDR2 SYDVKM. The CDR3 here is CASSSGLAGGYF. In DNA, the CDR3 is TGTGCCAGCAGTTCCGGACTAGCCGGAGGGTACTTC.

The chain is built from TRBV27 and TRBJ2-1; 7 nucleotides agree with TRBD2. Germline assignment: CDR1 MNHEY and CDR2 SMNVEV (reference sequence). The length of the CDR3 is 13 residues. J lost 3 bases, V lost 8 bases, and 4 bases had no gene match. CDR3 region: CASWPGGYNEQFF. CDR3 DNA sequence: TGTGCCAGCTGGCCGGGGGGCTACAATGAGCAGTTCTTC.

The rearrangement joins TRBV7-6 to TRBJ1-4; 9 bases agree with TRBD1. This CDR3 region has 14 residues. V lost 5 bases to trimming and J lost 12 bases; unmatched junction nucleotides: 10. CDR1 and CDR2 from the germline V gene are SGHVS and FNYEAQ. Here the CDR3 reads CASSHGQGTEELFF. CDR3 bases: TGTGCCAGCAGCCACGGACAGGGGACTGAGGAACTGTTTTTT.

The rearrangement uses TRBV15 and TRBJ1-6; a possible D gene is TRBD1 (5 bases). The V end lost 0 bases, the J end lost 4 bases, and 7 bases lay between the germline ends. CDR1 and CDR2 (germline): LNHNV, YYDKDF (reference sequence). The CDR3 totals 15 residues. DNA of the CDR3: TGTGCCACCAGCAGAGATGCAGGGTATAATTCACCCCTCCACTTT. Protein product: CATSRDAGYNSPLHF.

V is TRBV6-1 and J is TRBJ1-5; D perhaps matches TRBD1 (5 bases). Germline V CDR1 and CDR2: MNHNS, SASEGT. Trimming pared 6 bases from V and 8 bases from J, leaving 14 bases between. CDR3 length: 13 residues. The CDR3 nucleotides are TGTGCCAGCAGGGAGGGGTTCCGGGAGCCCCAGCATTTT. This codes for CASREGFREPQHF.

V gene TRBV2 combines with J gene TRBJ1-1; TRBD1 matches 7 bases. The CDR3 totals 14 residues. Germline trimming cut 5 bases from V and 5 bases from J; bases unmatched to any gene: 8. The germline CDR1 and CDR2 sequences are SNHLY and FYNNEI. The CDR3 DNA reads TGTGCCAGCAGTCCTAACAGGGGTGGAACTGAAGCTTTCTTT. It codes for CASSPNRGGTEAFF.

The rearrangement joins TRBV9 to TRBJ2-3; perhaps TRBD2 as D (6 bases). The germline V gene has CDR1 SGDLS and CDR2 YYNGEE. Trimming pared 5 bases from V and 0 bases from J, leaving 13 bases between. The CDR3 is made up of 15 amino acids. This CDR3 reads CASSETSSSTDTQYF. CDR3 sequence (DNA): TGTGCCAGCAGTGAAACTAGCTCTAGCACAGATACGCAGTATTTT.

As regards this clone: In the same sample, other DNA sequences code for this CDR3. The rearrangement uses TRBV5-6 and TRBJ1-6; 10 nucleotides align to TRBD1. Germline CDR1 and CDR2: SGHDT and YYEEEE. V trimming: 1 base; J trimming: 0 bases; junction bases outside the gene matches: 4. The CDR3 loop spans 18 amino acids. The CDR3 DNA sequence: TGTGCCAGCAGCTTGTGGGACAGGGGCAGCTCCTATAATTCACCCCTCCACTTT. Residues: CASSLWDRGSSYNSPLHF.

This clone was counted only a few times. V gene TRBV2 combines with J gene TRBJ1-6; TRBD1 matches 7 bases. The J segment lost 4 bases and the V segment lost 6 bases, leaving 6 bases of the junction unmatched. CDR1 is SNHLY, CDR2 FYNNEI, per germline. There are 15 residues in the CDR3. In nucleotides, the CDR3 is TGTGCCAGCAGGGTCGGGACAGCATATAATTCACCCCTCCACTTT. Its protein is CASRVGTAYNSPLHF.

The chain's CDR3 is CASSQDGPAGVLYNEQFF. CDR3 nucleotides: TGCGCCAGCAGCCAAGACGGCCCGGCGGGGGTCCTCTACAATGAGCAGTTCTTC. The chain combines TRBV4-3 with TRBJ2-1, with 7 bases lining up with TRBD2. The CDR3 sequence is 18 residues long. Losses at the gene ends were 0 bases for V and 3 bases for J; bases not matched to a gene: 11. Germline V lookup: CDR1 LGHNA, CDR2 YSLEER.

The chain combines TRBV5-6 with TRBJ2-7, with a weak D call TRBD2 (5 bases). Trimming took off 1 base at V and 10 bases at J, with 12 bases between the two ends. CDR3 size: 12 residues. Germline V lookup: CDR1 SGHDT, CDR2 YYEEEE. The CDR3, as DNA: TGTGCCAGCAGCTTGTTGAGGGCCGAACAGTACTTC. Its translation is CASSLLRAEQYF.

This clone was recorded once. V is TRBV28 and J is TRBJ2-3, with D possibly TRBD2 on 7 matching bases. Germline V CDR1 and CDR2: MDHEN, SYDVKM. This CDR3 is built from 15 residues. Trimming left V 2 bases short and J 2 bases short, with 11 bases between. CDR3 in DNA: TGTGCCAGCAGTTTAGCGGGGGCGGCCACAGATACGCAGTATTTT. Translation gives CASSLAGAATDTQYF.